This TCR beta chain originates from a study of T cells after yellow fever vaccination. Whole-study results and caveats: There was a possibility that FACS-sorted repertoires contained abundant clonotypes contaminating from the bulk population.

5'RACE template switching generated TCR cDNA, adding a universal primer site and UMIs. TCRdb fed the 5' RACE reads into MiXCR, producing one record per CDR3 protein. The table shows about 330,000 distinct CDR3 sequences, with 4.1% occurring only once. Worth noting for this clonotype: What it recognizes is unknown.

This TCR came from a man aged 18 to 35 who received the YFV17D yellow fever vaccine. Sequences were derived from PBMCs, sampled 5 days after the yellow fever booster vaccination.

CDR3 sequence (DNA): TGTGCCAGCACTCCCTCCTACGAGCAGTACGTC. Translated, it gives CASTPSYEQYV. The chain combines TRBV5-8 with TRBJ2-7; D is ambiguous. This CDR3 contains 11 residues. The germline CDR1 and CDR2 sequences are SGHTS and YDEGEE. Trimming shortened V by 6 bases and J by 0 bases, and 4 bases separated the two germline ends.